The rows below give T cell receptor beta chains drawn from one sample of a study of HIV-infected children after antiretroviral therapy interruption. A single record per CDR3 protein comes from TCRdb applying MiXCR to the 3' RACE reads. The top ten hold around 1.1% of the sample, which has some 90,000 distinct CDR3 sequences, less than 7% seen once. Material: CD45RA+ CD4+ T cells from PBMCs, pooled from several time points, obtained from a donor given antiretroviral therapy, either interrupted or continuous. The origin of the receptors is a pool of human donors with HIV. Both conserved end residues are part of each CDR3. A D gene is named only where the DNA matches it firmly. Clone size is shown for a subset of rows, as once, few, many or a class of expanded clone.

v_gene	len	d_gene	j_gene	abundance	CDR3aa	CDR3nt
TRBV5-1	15	TRBD1	TRBJ2-3	few	CASSLRTGDTDTQYF	TGCGCCAGCAGCTTGAGGACAGGGGACACAGATACGCAGTATTTT
TRBV9	13	NA	TRBJ2-7	few	CASSVATIGEQYF	TGTGCCAGCAGCGTAGCTACCATCGGCGAGCAGTACTTC
TRBV18	18	TRBD2	TRBJ2-3	NA	CASSPWTSGRPSTDTQYF	TGTGCCAGCTCACCCTGGACTAGCGGGAGACCTAGCACAGATACGCAGTATTTT
TRBV30	13	NA	TRBJ1-5	many	CAWSRQGHQPQHF	TGTGCCTGGAGTCGGCAGGGTCATCAGCCCCAGCATTTT
TRBV12-5	12	NA	TRBJ2-5	many	CASGSRQETQYF	TGTGCTAGTGGTTCCCGGCAAGAGACCCAGTACTTC
TRBV6-6	15	TRBD2	TRBJ2-5	many	CASSYLFRGGEAQYF	TGTGCCAGCAGTTACCTCTTCCGGGGGGGGGAGGCCCAGTACTTC
TRBV12-3/TRBV12-4	14	TRBD1	TRBJ1-1	many	CASNRQGSFTEAFF	TGTGCCAGCAACCGACAGGGTAGTTTCACTGAAGCTTTCTTT
TRBV29-1	13	NA	TRBJ1-1	many	CSVVRQGNTEAFF	TGCAGCGTTGTGCGCCAGGGTAACACTGAAGCTTTCTTT
TRBV27	16	NA	TRBJ2-4	many	CASSLSYSPGENIQYF	TGTGCCAGCAGTTTATCGTACAGCCCGGGGGAAAACATTCAGTACTTC
TRBV23-1	17	NA	TRBJ1-6	many	CASSHLDSQVDNSPLHF	TGCGCCAGCAGTCACCTAGACTCGCAGGTGGATAATTCACCCCTCCACTTT
TRBV20-1	17	NA	TRBJ1-3	NA	CSANSPGPEGVRNTIYF	TGCAGTGCTAATAGCCCAGGGCCCGAGGGTGTGAGAAACACCATATATTTT
TRBV29-1	15	NA	TRBJ1-1	many	CSVDSGTNLNTEAFF	TGCAGCGTTGATTCCGGGACAAATTTGAACACTGAAGCTTTCTTT
TRBV20-1	11	TRBD2	TRBJ2-5	few	CSAGGGETQYF	TGCAGTGCTGGGGGGGGGGAGACCCAGTACTTC
TRBV20-1	12	NA	TRBJ2-7	few	CSARGAVYEQYF	TGCAGTGCTAGGGGCGCCGTCTACGAGCAGTACTTC
TRBV7-2	21	TRBD2	TRBJ2-1	many	CASSLRLSLSSGSAEGYEQFF	TGTGCCAGCAGCTTACGCCTCAGCTTGTCTAGCGGGAGTGCTGAGGGCTATGAGCAGTTCTTC
TRBV19	15	NA	TRBJ2-5	NA	CASSIVGGVKETQYF	TGTGCCAGTAGTATCGTAGGCGGGGTTAAGGAGACCCAGTACTTC
TRBV5-1	13	NA	TRBJ1-1	few	CASSLAGRSNAFF	TGCGCCAGCAGCTTGGCCGGAAGGTCGAATGCTTTCTTT
TRBV5-1	14	NA	TRBJ2-5	few	CASSPAGGQETQYF	TGCGCCAGCAGCCCGGCGGGCGGCCAAGAGACCCAGTACTTC
TRBV10-3	14	TRBD1	TRBJ2-7	NA	CAIRAQGDTYEQYF	TGTGCCATCAGGGCACAGGGGGATACCTACGAGCAGTACTTC
TRBV7-9	13	TRBD1	TRBJ2-1	many	CASSSRQGNEQFF	TGTGCCAGCAGCTCGAGACAGGGCAATGAGCAGTTCTTC
TRBV10-3	10	NA	TRBJ2-3	many	CAIGTDTQYF	TGTGCCATCGGAACAGATACGCAGTATTTT
TRBV3-1	16	TRBD2	TRBJ2-2	many	CASSTAAGALTGELFF	TGTGCCAGCAGCACCGCAGCGGGGGCCCTCACCGGGGAGCTGTTTTTT
TRBV10-2	15	TRBD1	TRBJ2-1	many	CASSVKGDSYNEQFF	TGCGCCAGCAGTGTGAAAGGGGACAGCTACAATGAGCAGTTCTTC
TRBV12-3/TRBV12-4	15	TRBD1	TRBJ2-3	many	CASRPGTGGRDTQYF	TGTGCCAGCAGACCCGGGACAGGAGGGAGAGATACGCAGTATTTT
TRBV10-1	13	NA	TRBJ2-3	many	CASSESVADTQYF	TGCGCCAGCAGTGAGTCGGTCGCAGATACGCAGTATTTT
TRBV3-1	11	NA	TRBJ1-1	many	CASSQEFEAFF	TGTGCCAGCAGCCAAGAATTCGAAGCTTTCTTT
TRBV7-3	14	NA	TRBJ2-3	many	CASSPGQEADTQYF	TGTGCCAGCAGCCCGGGGCAGGAGGCGGATACGCAGTATTTT
TRBV27	16	NA	TRBJ2-1	many	CASSLVGDPLYNEQFF	TGTGCCAGCAGTTTGGTGGGGGATCCCCTCTACAATGAGCAGTTCTTC
TRBV30	14	TRBD1	TRBJ1-1	many	CAWGLRGRRTEAFF	TGTGCCTGGGGTCTCAGGGGGCGTCGGACTGAAGCTTTCTTT
TRBV12-3/TRBV12-4	14	TRBD1	TRBJ1-2	few	CASSRGGFNYGYTF	TGTGCCAGCAGCAGAGGGGGCTTTAACTATGGCTACACCTTC
TRBV4-2	14	NA	TRBJ1-1	few	CASSRISGDTEAFF	TGTGCCAGCAGCCGGATTTCGGGGGACACTGAAGCTTTCTTT
TRBV7-8	16	NA	TRBJ2-1	NA	CASSLWVHFGNNEQFF	TGTGCCAGCAGTTTATGGGTTCATTTCGGAAACAATGAGCAGTTCTTC
TRBV3-1	14	NA	TRBJ1-6	many	CASSQGQAYSPLHF	TGTGCCAGCAGCCAAGGACAGGCTTATTCACCCCTCCACTTT
TRBV23-1	15	NA	TRBJ2-2	many	CASSQSVLDTGELFF	TGCGCCAGCAGTCAATCGGTTCTGGACACCGGGGAGCTGTTTTTT
TRBV21-1	19	NA	TRBJ2-6	many	CASSPRTSGRPTGANVLTF	TGTGCCAGCAGCCCCCGGACTAGCGGGAGGCCTACCGGGGCCAACGTCCTGACTTTC
TRBV20-1	15	TRBD1	TRBJ2-7	NA	CSAQPGQRGYYEQYF	TGCAGTGCTCAACCGGGACAGAGGGGGTACTACGAGCAGTACTTC
TRBV19	15	NA	TRBJ2-7	many	CASSIVARDLYEQYF	TGTGCCAGTAGTATAGTCGCCAGGGACCTCTACGAGCAGTACTTC
TRBV20-1	13	NA	TRBJ2-7	many	CSASPAGYYEQYF	TGCAGTGCTAGCCCCGCGGGGTACTACGAGCAGTACTTC
TRBV5-1	13	NA	TRBJ2-7	NA	CASSSWGDYEQYF	TGCGCCAGCAGCTCTTGGGGGGACTACGAGCAGTACTTC
TRBV7-9	19	TRBD1	TRBJ2-6	NA	CASSLNSPGTGAGANVLTF	TGTGCCAGCAGCTTAAATTCCCCCGGGACAGGTGCTGGGGCCAACGTCCTGACTTTC